These 3 T cell receptor beta chains came from one sample sequenced in a study of T-cell memory formation after mild COVID-19. TCRdb passed the 5' RACE reads through MiXCR, listing each CDR3 protein once. There are about 400,000 distinct CDR3 sequences in the sample; around 24% occur only once, and around 9% lies in the top ten. The sequencing sample was made of PBMCs or a T cell subset sorted from them (not recorded which). The source is an adult woman who had mild COVID-19 (a few samples of this study predate the infection). Cell type and time point are not known.

This clonotype was seen only a few times. The chain links TRBV7-9 to TRBJ1-5, with 7 nucleotides matching TRBD1. Germline V gene lookup returns CDR1 SEHNR and CDR2 FQNEAQ (reference sequence). This CDR3 region has 14 residues. V lost 5 bases and J lost 4; bases outside the gene matches: 5. The CDR3 coding sequence is TGTGCCAGCAGCCCCGGGGACAGAAATCAGCCCCAGCATTTT. It specifies CASSPGDRNQPQHF.

This chain joins TRBV20-1 and TRBJ2-3; TRBD2 matches 9 bases. Trimming removed 0 bases from V and 6 bases from J; junction bases left unmatched: 16. CDR3 length: 18 amino acids. Germline CDR1 DFQATT, CDR2 SNEGSKA (reference sequence). The CDR3 DNA reads TGCAGTGCTAGAGATCAAGGACTTAGCGGGAGTCGGCGGGATACGCAGTATTTT. Translation gives CSARDQGLSGSRRDTQYF.

This clonotype was recorded a few times. The rearrangement links TRBV29-1 to TRBJ2-1; 9 positions match TRBD1. The CDR3 has 14 amino acids. The V gene's germline CDR1 is SQVTM and CDR2 ANQGSEA. Trimming cost V 7 bases and J 6 bases; bases outside gene matches: 10. The CDR3 sequence: CSGQRGQGTNEQFF. Written as DNA, the CDR3 is TGCAGCGGACAACGGGGACAGGGAACCAATGAGCAGTTCTTC.